Each of the 9 T cell receptor beta chains below was sequenced from the same sample in a study of blood T cell repertoires in COVID-19. TCRdb keeps only in-frame clones here, not all; method: immunoSEQ multiplex PCR. The sample lists about 140,000 clones; about 88% were seen once. Sequencing was performed on peripheral blood. The receptors stem from a human donor with COVID-19, enrolled during active disease. The donor label of this sample is uncertain.

The J gene is TRBJ2-7, the V gene TRBV27; no clear D. CDR1 is MNHEY, CDR2 SMNVEV, per germline (reference sequence). V gave up 2 bases and J gave up 2 bases, with 13 bases separating them. The CDR3 length is 15 residues. CDR3 DNA: TGTGCCAGCAGTTTAGAACAGCAATTCACCTACGAGCAGTACTTC. Translation: CASSLEQQFTYEQYF.

This clone was picked up a small number of times. CDR3 loop: CASSFGGDPEQYF. Written as DNA, the CDR3 is TGTGCCAGCAGCTTCGGCGGAGATCCCGAGCAGTACTTC. J is TRBJ2-7 and V is TRBV11-3; D ambiguous. Germline CDR1 is SGHNT and CDR2 is YENEEA. This CDR3 region has 13 residues. The V gene lost 3 bases and the J gene lost 6 bases, with 12 bases spanning the gap.

This chain connects TRBV2 to TRBJ1-2; TRBD1 matches at 11 bases. The CDR3 has 14 amino acids. The V and J ends lost 8 bases and 7 bases, in that order; junction bases with no gene match: 9. Looked up from germline, CDR1 is SNHLY and CDR2 is FYNNEI. The CDR3 loop reads CASPDPGQGGGYTF. The CDR3 bases are TGTGCCAGCCCTGATCCGGGACAGGGGGGTGGCTACACCTTC.

The CDR3 DNA reads TGTGCCAGTAGGACTCAGGGGGCTGGGAATTCACCCCTCCACTTT. Its translation is CASRTQGAGNSPLHF. The V and J genes are TRBV19 and TRBJ1-6; 8 nucleotides align to TRBD1. Germline CDR1 reads LNHDA; CDR2 reads SQIVND (reference sequence). With 6 bases clipped from V and 7 bases from J, the junction kept 8 bases outside the gene matches. This CDR3 spans 15 amino acids.

V usage is TRBV4-1 and J usage is TRBJ1-2; D is undetermined. In germline, CDR1 is MGHRA, CDR2 YSYEKL. Trimming shortened V by 1 base and J by 4 bases, and 10 bases separated the two germline ends. The CDR3 extends over 14 amino acids. This chain's CDR3 is CASSQVLPVYGYTF. The CDR3 DNA is TGCGCCAGCAGCCAAGTTTTGCCAGTCTATGGCTACACCTTC.

The gene calls are TRBV10-3 and TRBJ2-7; weak D call: TRBD1 (6 bases). The V gene's germline CDR1 is ENHRY and CDR2 SYGVKD. V was trimmed by 8 bases and J by 7 bases, leaving 18 bases between them. This CDR3 is built from 13 residues. The CDR3 DNA follows: TGTGCCATCGGGTTCAGGGGAGCTCTTGAGCAGTACTTC. It codes for CAIGFRGALEQYF.

This rearrangement joins TRBV10-3 to TRBJ2-3, with TRBD2 matching over 7 bases. Germline loops: CDR1 ENHRY, CDR2 SYGVKD. V trimming: 6 bases; J trimming: 1 base; junction bases outside the gene matches: 13. The CDR3 sequence is 17 residues long. This CDR3 is CAIRPTSASGGTDTQYF. For the CDR3, the DNA is TGTGCCATCAGGCCCACCTCGGCCAGCGGGGGCACAGATACGCAGTATTTT.

The rearrangement links TRBV13 to TRBJ2-7; 9 bases map to TRBD1. Germline CDR1 reads PRHDT; CDR2 reads FYEKMQ (reference sequence). The CDR3 is 16 amino acids. The V and J ends lost 4 bases and 6 bases, in that order; junction bases with no gene match: 13. The DNA for the CDR3 is TGTGCCAGCAGCTCCGGAACAGGGGGCGCGGGAGTCGAGCAGTACTTC. It encodes CASSSGTGGAGVEQYF.

The table lists this clone with a few counts. The rearrangement uses TRBV4-2 and TRBJ2-6; D is undetermined. CDR1 LGHNA and CDR2 YNFKEQ come from the germline V gene. The CDR3 loop spans 16 amino acids. Trimming cost V 1 base and J 0 bases, with 7 bases left between them. The CDR3 is CASSQGYNSGANVLTF. The DNA for the CDR3 is TGTGCCAGCAGCCAAGGGTACAACTCTGGGGCCAACGTCCTGACTTTC.